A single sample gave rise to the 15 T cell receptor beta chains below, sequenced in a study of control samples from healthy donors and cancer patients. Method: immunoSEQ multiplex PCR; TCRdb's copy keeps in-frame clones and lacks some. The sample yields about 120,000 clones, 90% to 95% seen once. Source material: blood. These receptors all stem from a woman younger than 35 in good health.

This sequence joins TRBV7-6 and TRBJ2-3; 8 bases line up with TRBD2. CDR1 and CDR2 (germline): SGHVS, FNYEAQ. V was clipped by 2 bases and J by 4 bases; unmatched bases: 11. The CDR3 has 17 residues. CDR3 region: CASSLSRLNGGADTQYF. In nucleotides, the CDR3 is TGTGCCAGCAGCTTATCCCGACTAAACGGGGGGGCAGATACGCAGTATTTT.

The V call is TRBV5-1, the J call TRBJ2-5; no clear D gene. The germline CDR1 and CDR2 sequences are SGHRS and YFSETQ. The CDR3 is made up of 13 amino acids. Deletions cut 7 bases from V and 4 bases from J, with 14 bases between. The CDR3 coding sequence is TGCGCCAGCTCCGAGGCCACCACAGAGACCCAGTACTTC. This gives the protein CASSEATTETQYF.

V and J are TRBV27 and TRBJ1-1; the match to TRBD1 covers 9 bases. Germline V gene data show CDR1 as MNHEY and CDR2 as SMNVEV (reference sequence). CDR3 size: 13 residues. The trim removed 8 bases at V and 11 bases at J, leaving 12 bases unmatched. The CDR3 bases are TGTGCCAGCCGCGGACAGGGGAGTCAGTCGGCTTTCTTT. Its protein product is CASRGQGSQSAFF.

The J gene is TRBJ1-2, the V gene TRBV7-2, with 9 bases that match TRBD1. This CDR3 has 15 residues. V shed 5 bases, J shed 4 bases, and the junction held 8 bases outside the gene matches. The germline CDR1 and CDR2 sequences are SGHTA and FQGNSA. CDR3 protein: CASSPAGQGVYGYTF. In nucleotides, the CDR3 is TGTGCCAGCAGCCCAGCGGGACAGGGTGTCTATGGCTACACCTTC.

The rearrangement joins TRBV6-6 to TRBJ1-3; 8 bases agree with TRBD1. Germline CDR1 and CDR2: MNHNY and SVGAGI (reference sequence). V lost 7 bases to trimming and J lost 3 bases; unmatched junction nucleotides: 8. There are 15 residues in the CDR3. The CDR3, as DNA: TGTGCCAGCAATAACCAGGGGGCGCTTGGAAACACCATATATTTT. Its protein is CASNNQGALGNTIYF.

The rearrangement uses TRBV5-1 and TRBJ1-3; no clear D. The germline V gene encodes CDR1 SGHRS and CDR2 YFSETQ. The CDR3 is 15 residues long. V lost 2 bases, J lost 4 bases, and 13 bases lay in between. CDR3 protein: CASSFGVNGGNTIYF. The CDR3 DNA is TGCGCCAGCAGCTTTGGTGTCAACGGGGGAAACACCATATATTTT.

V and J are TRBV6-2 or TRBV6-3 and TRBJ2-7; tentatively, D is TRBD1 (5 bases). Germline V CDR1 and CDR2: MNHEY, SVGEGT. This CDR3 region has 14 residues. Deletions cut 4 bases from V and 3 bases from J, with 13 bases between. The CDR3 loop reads CASSSQGPIYEQYF. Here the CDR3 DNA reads TGTGCCAGCAGTTCCCAGGGCCCTATCTACGAGCAGTACTTC.

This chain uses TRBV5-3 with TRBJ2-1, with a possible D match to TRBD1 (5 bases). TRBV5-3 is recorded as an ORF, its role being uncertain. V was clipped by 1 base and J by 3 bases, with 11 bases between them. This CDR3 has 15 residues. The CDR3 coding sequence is TGTGCCAGAAGCTTGTGGTTGCAGGGCTACAATGAGCAGTTCTTC. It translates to CARSLWLQGYNEQFF.

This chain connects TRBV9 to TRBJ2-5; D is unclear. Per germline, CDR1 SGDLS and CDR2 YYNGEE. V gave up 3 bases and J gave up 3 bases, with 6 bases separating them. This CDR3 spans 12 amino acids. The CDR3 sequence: CASSAQEETQYF. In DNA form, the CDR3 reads TGTGCCAGCAGCGCCCAAGAAGAGACCCAGTACTTC.

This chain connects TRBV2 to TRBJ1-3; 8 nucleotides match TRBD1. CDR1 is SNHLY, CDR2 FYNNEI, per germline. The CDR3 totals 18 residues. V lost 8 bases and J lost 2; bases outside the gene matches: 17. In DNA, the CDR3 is TGTGCCAGCGTGGGGGGGACAGGAGGCGGTCGGGCTGGAAACACCATATATTTT. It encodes CASVGGTGGGRAGNTIYF.

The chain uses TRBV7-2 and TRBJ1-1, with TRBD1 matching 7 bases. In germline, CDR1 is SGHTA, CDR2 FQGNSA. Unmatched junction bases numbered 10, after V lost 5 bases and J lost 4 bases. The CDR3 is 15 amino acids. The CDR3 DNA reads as TGTGCCAGCAGCCCCCCGGGACAGAACCCCACTGAAGCTTTCTTT. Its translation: CASSPPGQNPTEAFF.

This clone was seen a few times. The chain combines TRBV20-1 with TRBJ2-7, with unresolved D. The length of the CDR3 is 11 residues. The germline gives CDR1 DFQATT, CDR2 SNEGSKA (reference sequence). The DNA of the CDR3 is TGCACCTTTGTGAAAAACTACGAGCAGTACTTC. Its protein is CTFVKNYEQYF.

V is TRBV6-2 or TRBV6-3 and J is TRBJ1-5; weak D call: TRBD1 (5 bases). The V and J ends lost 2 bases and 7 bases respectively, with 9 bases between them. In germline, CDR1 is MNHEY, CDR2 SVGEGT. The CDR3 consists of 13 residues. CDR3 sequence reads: CASSYAGDQPQHF. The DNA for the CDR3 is TGTGCCAGCAGTTACGCGGGGGACCAGCCCCAGCATTTT.

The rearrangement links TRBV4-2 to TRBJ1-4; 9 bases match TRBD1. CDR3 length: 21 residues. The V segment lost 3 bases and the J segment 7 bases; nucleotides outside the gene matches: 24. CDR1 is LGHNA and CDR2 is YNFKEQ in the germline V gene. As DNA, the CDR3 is TGTGCCAGCAGCCAGCAGCCAAGATCAGGGACAGGGATCCTGAGGGGTGAAAAACTGTTTTTT. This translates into CASSQQPRSGTGILRGEKLFF.

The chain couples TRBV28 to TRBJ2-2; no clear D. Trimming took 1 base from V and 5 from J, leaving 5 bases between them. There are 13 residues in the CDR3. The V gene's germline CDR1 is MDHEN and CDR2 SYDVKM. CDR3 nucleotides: TGTGCCAGCAGTTTATTTGAGACCGGGGAGCTGTTTTTT. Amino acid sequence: CASSLFETGELFF.